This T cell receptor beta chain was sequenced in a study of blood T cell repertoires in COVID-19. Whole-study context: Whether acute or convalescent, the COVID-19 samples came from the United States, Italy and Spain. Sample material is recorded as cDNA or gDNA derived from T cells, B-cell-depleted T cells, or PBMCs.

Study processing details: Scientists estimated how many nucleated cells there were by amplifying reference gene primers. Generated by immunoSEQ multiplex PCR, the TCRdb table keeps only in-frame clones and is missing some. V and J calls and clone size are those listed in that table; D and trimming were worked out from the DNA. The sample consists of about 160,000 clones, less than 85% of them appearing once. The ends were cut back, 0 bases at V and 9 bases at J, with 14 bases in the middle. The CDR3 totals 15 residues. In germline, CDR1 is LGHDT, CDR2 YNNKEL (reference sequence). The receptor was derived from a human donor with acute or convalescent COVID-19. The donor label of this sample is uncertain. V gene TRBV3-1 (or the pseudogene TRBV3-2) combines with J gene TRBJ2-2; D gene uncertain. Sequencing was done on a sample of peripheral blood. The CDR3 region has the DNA TGTGCCAGCAGCCAAGATTTGAGGAGACGGCGGGAGCTGTTTTTT. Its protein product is CASSQDLRRRRELFF.